What follows is one T cell receptor beta chain and its context. Its antigen is currently not known. Per-base qualities were not stored, and no clone one base away is much larger. This sample stems from a study of OX40 agonist ivuxolimab in advanced cancers. With respect to the entire study: Ivuxolimab was a fully human IgG2 agonistic monoclonal antibody targeting the costimulatory receptor OX40 (CD134). Intravenous ivuxolimab was administered to patients every 2 weeks at six dose levels: 0.01, 0.1, 0.3, 1.5, 3 and 10 mg/kg. Of the approximately 50 dose-escalation patients, hepatocellular carcinoma was present in 19, melanoma in approximately 15, renal cell carcinoma in 9 and head and neck cancer in 9. A male proportion of roughly 80% and a mean age of 60 years, ranging from roughly 23 to 80, were recorded for the dose-escalation cohort. Patients were allowed to have had prior anti-PD-1, anti-PD-L1 or anti-CTLA-4 therapy, and 40% to 45% of the dose-escalation patients had been treated with checkpoint inhibitors. Partial responses occurred in three dose-escalation patients, of whom one had hepatocellular carcinoma and two had cutaneous melanoma. Peripheral TCRbeta sequencing aimed to test whether ivuxolimab altered TCR sequence diversity and caused clonal T-cell expansion. The paper covers the monotherapy dose-escalation part of the phase I ivuxolimab trial, which included N ≈ 57 patients. Findings and caveats that apply to the study as a whole: At doses of 0.1 to 3.0 mg/kg, clonal expansion of both CD4+ and CD8+ blood T cells was observed from baseline to week 6. Low levels of normalized T-cell clonal expansion were also seen in some patients who did not respond. In the 0.1-3.0 mg/kg groups, partial responders were among the patients with the lowest normalized peripheral clonal expansion, particularly in CD8+ T cells. Which antigens the clonally expanded peripheral T cells were specific for was not determined. After ivuxolimab, expanded clones were on average more numerous among CD8+ T cells than among CD4+ T cells.

Spanning cysteine to phenylalanine, the CDR3 consists of 17 amino acids. Only CDR3 DNA is held: 51 bases, read in frame from base 1. CDR1 is given as SEHNR and CDR2 as FQNEAQ, both from the germline V gene (reference sequence). Trimming accounts for 2 bases at V and 4 bases at J, while the number of junction bases matched to no gene is 11. Patients with a history of autoimmune disease or receiving systemic immunosuppression were excluded from the trial. In every dose cohort, peripheral blood was drawn for TCR sequencing at baseline, cycle 4 day 1, and cycle 7 day 1. Samples were obtained from an open-label, multicenter, first-in-human phase I dose-escalation trial of ivuxolimab. The trial enrolled adults with locally advanced or metastatic head and neck squamous cell, hepatocellular, melanoma or renal cell carcinoma. Before TCR sequencing, CD4+ T cells and CD8+ T cells from peripheral blood were sorted into separate populations.

To sequence the TCRbeta CDR3 region, genomic DNA was isolated from the sorted cells. The immunoSEQ Assay was used for sequencing of TCRbeta CDR3 regions. Here the immuneACCESS table is served through TCRdb, limited to in-frame sequences with V and J called. Missing clones are a known gap in these copies; in checked studies unresolved V genes cover under half, and the rest lacks a known reason. This sample comprises about 48,000 clones, approximately 89% of them detected only once. 5% to 6.5% of the sample rests with the top ten. The chain is encoded by TRBV7-9 joined to TRBJ1-5, and 7 bases in between align with TRBD1. The source material was CD4+ or CD8+ T cells sorted from blood, sampled in a trial of the OX40 agonist ivuxolimab. The sequence was collected from an adult with an advanced solid tumor such as melanoma, head and neck, liver or kidney cancer. The DNA is as follows: TGTGCCAGCAGCTTATCGTTACGGGACAGCGTTAATCAGCCCCAGCATTTT. Its amino acids are CASSLSLRDSVNQPQHF.